This TCR beta chain is from a study of post-analysis software for immune sequencing data. Study-wide findings and caveats: Controls had lower frequencies than patients of 4 or 5 TRBV segments, which included TRBV5-6, TRBV5-1 and TRBV20-1. The study found significantly lower normalized Chao1 diversity in multiple sclerosis patients than in controls.

Concerning this clonotype: Its target is unknown.

The CDR3 sequence is 14 residues long. The V and J ends lost 4 bases and 1 base respectively, with 7 bases between them. The germline CDR1 and CDR2 sequences are KGHDR and SFDVKD. Unique molecular identifiers were carried by the TCR beta cDNA libraries. TCRdb re-called the PCR reads with MiXCR, one entry per CDR3 protein. The top ten clones hold roughly 4.4% of a sample with 750,000 to 950,000 distinct CDR3 sequences, approximately 50% of them seen once. What was sequenced was blood. The clonotype originates from a girl aged 10 to 17 with multiple sclerosis. The chain has TRBV24-1 and TRBJ1-5; D call uncertain. CDR3 sequence (DNA): TGTGCCACCAGTGACCCGGGGAGCAATCAGCCCCAGCATTTT. This encodes CATSDPGSNQPQHF.